The clone carrying this T cell receptor (beta chain) appeared many times. The data stem from a study of T-cell reconstitution after alpha-beta-depleted transplantation in children. This sample's TCRbeta library carried unique molecular identifier barcodes. In TCRdb, the PCR reads were re-called with MiXCR into one record per CDR3 protein. This table holds roughly 610,000 distinct CDR3 sequences, under 12% found once. The CDR3 is 12 amino acids. V was shortened by 6 bases and J by 1 base, with 6 bases between the two germline ends. V gene TRBV12-3 or TRBV12-4 combines with J gene TRBJ2-5; D possibly corresponds to TRBD1 (5 bases). Sequenced here: PBMCs from the stem cell graft donor, sampled from the stem cell graft. The clonotype comes from a human donor who donated a stem cell graft to a child with acute myeloid leukemia. CDR3 in amino acids: CASSDSQETQYF. The DNA of the CDR3 is TGTGCCAGCAGCGACAGCCAAGAGACCCAGTACTTC.